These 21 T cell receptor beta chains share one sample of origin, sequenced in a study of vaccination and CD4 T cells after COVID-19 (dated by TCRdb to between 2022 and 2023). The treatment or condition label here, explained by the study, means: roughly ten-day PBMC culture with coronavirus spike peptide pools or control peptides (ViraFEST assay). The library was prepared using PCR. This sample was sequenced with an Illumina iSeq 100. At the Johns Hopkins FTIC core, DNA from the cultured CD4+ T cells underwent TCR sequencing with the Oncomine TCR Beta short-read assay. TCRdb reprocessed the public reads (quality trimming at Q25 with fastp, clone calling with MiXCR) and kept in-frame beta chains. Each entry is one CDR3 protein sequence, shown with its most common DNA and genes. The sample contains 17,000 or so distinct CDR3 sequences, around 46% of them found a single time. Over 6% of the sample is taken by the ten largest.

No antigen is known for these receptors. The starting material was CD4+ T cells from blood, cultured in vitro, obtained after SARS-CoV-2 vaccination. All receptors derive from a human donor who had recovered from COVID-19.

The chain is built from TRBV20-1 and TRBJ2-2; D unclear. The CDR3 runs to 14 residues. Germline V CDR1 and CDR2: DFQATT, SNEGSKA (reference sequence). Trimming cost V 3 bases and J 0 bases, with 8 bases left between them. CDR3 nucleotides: TGCAGTGCTAGTCTGCGGTCGAACACCGGGGAGCTGTTTTTT. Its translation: CSASLRSNTGELFF.

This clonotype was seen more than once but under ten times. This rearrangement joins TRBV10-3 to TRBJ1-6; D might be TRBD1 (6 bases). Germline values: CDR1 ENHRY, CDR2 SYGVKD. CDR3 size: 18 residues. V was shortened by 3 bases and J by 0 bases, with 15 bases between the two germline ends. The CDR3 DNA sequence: TGTGCCATCAGTGAACACGGACAGTCAAGCTCCTATAATTCACCCCTCCACTTT. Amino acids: CAISEHGQSSSYNSPLHF.

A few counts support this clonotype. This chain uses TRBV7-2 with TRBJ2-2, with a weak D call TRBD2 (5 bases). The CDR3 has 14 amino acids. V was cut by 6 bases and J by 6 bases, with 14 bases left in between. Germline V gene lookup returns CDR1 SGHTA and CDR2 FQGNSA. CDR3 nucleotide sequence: TGTGCCAGCAGACCCCTTGGAGCGGCCGGGGAGCTGTTTTTT. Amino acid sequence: CASRPLGAAGELFF.

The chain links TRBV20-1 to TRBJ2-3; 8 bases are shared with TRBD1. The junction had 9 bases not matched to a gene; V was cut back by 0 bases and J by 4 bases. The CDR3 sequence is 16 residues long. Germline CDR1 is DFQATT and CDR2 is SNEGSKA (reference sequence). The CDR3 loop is CSARDTDRGRADTQYF. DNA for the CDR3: TGCAGTGCTAGAGATACCGACAGGGGTAGGGCAGATACGCAGTATTTT.

CDR3 loop: CASSLGTGAGANVLTF. DNA for the CDR3: TGTGCCAGCAGCTTAGGGACCGGGGCTGGGGCCAACGTCCTGACTTTC. V is TRBV7-9 and J is TRBJ2-6; D may be TRBD2 (5 bases). Deletions cut 1 base from V and 2 bases from J, with 9 bases between. Germline CDR1 reads SEHNR; CDR2 reads FQNEAQ (reference sequence). The CDR3 has 16 residues.

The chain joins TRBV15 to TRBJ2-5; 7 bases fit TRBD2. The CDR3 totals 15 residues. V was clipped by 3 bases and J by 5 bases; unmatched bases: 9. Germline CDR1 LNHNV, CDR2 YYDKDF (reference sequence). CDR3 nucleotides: TGTGCCACCAGCAGCCGGGACTATGCTCGGGAGACCCAGTACTTC. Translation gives CATSSRDYARETQYF.

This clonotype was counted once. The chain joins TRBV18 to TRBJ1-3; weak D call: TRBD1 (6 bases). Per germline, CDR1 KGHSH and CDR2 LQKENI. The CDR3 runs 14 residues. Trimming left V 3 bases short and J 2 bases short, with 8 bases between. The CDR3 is CASSPDSAGNTIYF. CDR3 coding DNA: TGTGCCAGCTCACCGGACAGTGCTGGAAACACCATATATTTT.

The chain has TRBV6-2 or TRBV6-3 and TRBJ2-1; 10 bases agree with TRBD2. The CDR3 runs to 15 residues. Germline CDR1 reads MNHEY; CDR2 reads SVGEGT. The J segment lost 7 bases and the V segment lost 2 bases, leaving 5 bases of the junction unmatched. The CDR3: CASSYRAGGKNEQFF. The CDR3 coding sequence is TGTGCCAGCAGTTACCGAGCGGGAGGGAAGAATGAGCAGTTCTTC.

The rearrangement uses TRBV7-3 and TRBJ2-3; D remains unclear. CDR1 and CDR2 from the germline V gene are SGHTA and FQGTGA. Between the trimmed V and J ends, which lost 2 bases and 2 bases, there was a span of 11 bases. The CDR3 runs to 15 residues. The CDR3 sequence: CASSLLGSDTDTQYF. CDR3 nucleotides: TGTGCCAGCAGCTTACTAGGCTCAGACACAGATACGCAGTATTTT.

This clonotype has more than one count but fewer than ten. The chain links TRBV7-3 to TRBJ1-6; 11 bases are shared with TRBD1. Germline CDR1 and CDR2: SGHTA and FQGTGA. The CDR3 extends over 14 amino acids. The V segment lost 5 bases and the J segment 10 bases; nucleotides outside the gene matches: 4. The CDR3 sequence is CASSVGQGASPLHF. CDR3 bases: TGTGCCAGCAGCGTAGGACAGGGGGCCTCACCCCTCCACTTT.

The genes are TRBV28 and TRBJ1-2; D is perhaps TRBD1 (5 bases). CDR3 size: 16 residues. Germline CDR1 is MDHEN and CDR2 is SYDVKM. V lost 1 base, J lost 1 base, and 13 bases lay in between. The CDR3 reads CASSLSGGLLNYGYTF. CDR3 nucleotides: TGTGCCAGCAGTTTATCTGGGGGGTTACTTAACTATGGCTACACCTTC.

This chain's CDR3 is CSAKPRVLTGYEQYF. In nucleotides, the CDR3 is TGCAGTGCCAAGCCTCGCGTATTAACAGGTTACGAGCAGTACTTC. V usage is TRBV20-1 and J usage is TRBJ2-7; tentatively, D is TRBD1 (5 bases). Germline V lookup: CDR1 DFQATT, CDR2 SNEGSKA (reference sequence). The CDR3 runs to 15 residues. Trimming cost V 6 bases and J 4 bases, with 22 bases left between them.

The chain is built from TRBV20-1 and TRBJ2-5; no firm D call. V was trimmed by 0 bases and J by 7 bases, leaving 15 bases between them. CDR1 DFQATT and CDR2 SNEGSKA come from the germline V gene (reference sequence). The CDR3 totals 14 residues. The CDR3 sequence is CSARDRRAWGTQYF. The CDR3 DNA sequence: TGCAGTGCTAGAGATCGCCGCGCCTGGGGGACCCAGTACTTC.

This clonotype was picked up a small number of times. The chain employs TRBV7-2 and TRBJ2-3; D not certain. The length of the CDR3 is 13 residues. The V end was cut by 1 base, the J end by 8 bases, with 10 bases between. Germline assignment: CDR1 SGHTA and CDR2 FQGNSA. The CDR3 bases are TGTGCCAGCAGCTTAGAAGCGCGTGGTACGCAGTATTTT. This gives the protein CASSLEARGTQYF.

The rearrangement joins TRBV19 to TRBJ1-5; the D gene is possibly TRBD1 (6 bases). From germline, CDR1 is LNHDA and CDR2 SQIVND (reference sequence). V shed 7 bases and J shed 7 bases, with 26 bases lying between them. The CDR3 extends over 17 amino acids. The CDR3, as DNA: TGTGCCAGTAACCTAATGGGGGGCGTTGGCCAGGGACAGCCCCAGCATTTT. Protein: CASNLMGGVGQGQPQHF.

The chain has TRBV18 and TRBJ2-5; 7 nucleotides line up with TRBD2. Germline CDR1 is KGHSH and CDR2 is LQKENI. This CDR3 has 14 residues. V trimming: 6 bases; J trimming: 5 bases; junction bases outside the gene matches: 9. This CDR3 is CASSSGGDVETQYF. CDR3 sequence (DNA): TGTGCCAGCTCCTCGGGGGGAGACGTGGAGACCCAGTACTTC.

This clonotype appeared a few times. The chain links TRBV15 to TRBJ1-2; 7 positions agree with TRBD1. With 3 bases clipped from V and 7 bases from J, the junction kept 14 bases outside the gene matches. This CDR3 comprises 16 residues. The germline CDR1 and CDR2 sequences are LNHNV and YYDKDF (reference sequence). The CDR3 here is CATSRGLRDSGIGYTF. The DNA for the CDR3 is TGTGCCACCAGCAGGGGCCTCCGGGACAGCGGGATTGGCTACACCTTC. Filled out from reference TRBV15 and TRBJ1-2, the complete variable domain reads DAMVIQNPRYQVTQFGKPVTLSCSQTLNHNVMYWYQQKSSQAPKLLFHYYDKDFNNEADTPDNFQSRRPNTSFCFLDIRSPGLGDTAMYLCATSRGLRDSGIGYTFGSGTRLTVV.

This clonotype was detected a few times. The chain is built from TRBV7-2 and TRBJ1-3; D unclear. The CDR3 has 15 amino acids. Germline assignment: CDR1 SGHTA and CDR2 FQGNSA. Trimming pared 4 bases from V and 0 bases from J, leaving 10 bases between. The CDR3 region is CASSSRRSSGNTIYF. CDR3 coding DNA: TGTGCCAGCAGCTCCCGACGGAGCTCTGGAAACACCATATATTTT.

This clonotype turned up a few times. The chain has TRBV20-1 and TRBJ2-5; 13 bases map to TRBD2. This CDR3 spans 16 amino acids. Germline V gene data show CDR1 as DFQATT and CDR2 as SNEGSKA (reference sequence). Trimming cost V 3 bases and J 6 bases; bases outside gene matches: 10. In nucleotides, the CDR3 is TGCAGTGCTAGTACACCGGGACTAGCGGGAAGTCAGACCCAGTACTTC. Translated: CSASTPGLAGSQTQYF.

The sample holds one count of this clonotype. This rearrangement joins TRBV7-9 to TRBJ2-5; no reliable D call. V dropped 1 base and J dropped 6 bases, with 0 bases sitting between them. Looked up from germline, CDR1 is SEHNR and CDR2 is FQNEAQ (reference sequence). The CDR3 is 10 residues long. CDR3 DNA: TGTGCCAGCAGCTTAGAGACCCAGTACTTC. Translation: CASSLETQYF.

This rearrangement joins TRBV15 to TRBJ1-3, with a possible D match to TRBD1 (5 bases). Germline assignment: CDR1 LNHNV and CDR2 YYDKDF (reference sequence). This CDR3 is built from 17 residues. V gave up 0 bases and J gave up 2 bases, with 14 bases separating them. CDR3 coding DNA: TGTGCCACCAGCAGAGATCTGGTGGAAGGGGCTGGAAACACCATATATTTT. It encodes CATSRDLVEGAGNTIYF.